Sequencing of this T cell receptor beta chain was carried out in a study of blood T cells in healthy people across ages. Study results and limitations: Significant beta diversity loss was already apparent by age roughly 43, declining roughly linearly.

Peripheral blood, ten milliliters per donor, was collected. Per germline, CDR1 ENHRY and CDR2 SYGVKD. CDR3 length: 15 amino acids. Trimming removed 4 bases from V and 1 base from J; junction bases left unmatched: 4. A sample-barcoded 5' primer and a J-beta primer mix were used in a second PCR of about 7 to 11 cycles. With 12 random nucleotides, a template-switch adaptor tagged each individual cDNA molecule. Each single sample gave us at least 2.5 million CDR3-containing paired-end reads. From the 5' RACE reads, TCRdb called clonotypes with MiXCR, one entry per CDR3 protein. This sample yields approximately 1,700,000 distinct CDR3 sequences, of which about two fifths are seen a single time; under 30% belongs to the top ten. A word on this clonotype: Its specificity is unknown.

The receptor comes from a human donor in good health. Material: blood. The gene calls are TRBV10-3 and TRBJ1-5, with 7 bases identical to TRBD1. The CDR3 DNA is TGTGCCATCAGTGGGGGACAGAGGAGCAATCAGCCCCAGCATTTT. This encodes CAISGGQRSNQPQHF.